The entry that follows covers one T cell receptor beta chain sequence. Assay used: immunoSEQ multiplex PCR; TCRdb lists only in-frame clones, some missing. Here the sample spans over 70,000 clones, 90% being singletons. These data come from a study of technical replicates of blood from a few donors. This receptor was obtained from a human donor in good health. Some clones in this sample may be carry-over from other donors' samples. Source material: PBMCs.

CDR3: CASSVRGTANTEAFF. The DNA for the CDR3 is TGTGCCAGTAGTGTTCGGGGGACAGCGAACACTGAAGCTTTCTTT. The chain recombines TRBV19 with TRBJ1-1; 7 positions match TRBD1. Germline lookup yields CDR1 LNHDA and CDR2 SQIVND (reference sequence). With V trimmed by 5 bases and J by 1 base, 7 bases remained unmatched. The CDR3 has 15 residues.